Given below is one TCR beta chain in context. This specimen comes from a study of T-cell reconstitution after alpha-beta-depleted transplantation in children. The CDR3 runs 17 residues. Germline V gene lookup returns CDR1 SGHRS and CDR2 YFSETQ. V was trimmed by 3 bases and J by 6 bases, leaving 22 bases between them. Using unique molecular identifiers, the investigators prepared the TCRbeta library. MiXCR was run by TCRdb on the PCR reads, yielding one entry per CDR3 protein. The data contain nearly 400,000 distinct CDR3 sequences, 20% of them seen just once; the ten biggest clones take up less than 4.5%.

The sequencing used PBMCs from the stem cell graft donor, collected from the stem cell graft. The receptor was derived from a human donor who donated a stem cell graft to a child with acute myeloid leukemia. The chain is built from TRBV5-1 and TRBJ2-1; D may be TRBD1 or TRBD2 (5 bases each). The CDR3 spells CASSWRLGTYLGNEQFF. DNA for the CDR3: TGCGCCAGCAGCTGGAGACTGGGGACCTACTTAGGCAATGAGCAGTTCTTC.